This is a list of T cell receptor beta chains from one sample in a study of cytomegalovirus exposure and HLA in healthy donors. TCRdb keeps only in-frame clones here, not all; method: immunoSEQ multiplex PCR. Of 200,000 to 250,000 clones listed, 65% to 80% are singletons. The material sequenced was PBMCs. The receptors were gathered from a man between 45 and 60 years old in good health and CMV-seronegative. Both conserved end residues are part of each CDR3. The D gene is left open where the match is weak. Where a row states a size, it is once, few, many or the class of an expanded clone; other rows omit it.

v_call	d_call	j_call	clone_size	cdr3_nt	cdr3_aa
TRBV27	-	TRBJ2-1	-	TGTGCCAGCAGTTTATTAGGGGGACTACCGTTCTTC	CASSLLGGLPFF
TRBV30	TRBD2	TRBJ2-5	-	TGTGCCTGGAGTTCGGGACTAGCGGGAACTGAGACCCAGTACTTC	CAWSSGLAGTETQYF
TRBV18	-	TRBJ1-3	-	TGTGCCAGCTCACCCGTCCAGGTGGACTCTGGAAACACCATATATTTT	CASSPVQVDSGNTIYF
TRBV6-4	-	TRBJ1-2	-	TGTGCCAGCAGACACACCCCGGGGAATGGCTACACCTTC	CASRHTPGNGYTF
TRBV5-1	-	TRBJ2-2	few	TGCGCCAGCAGCCCACTATACACGAACACCGGGGAGCTGTTTTTT	CASSPLYTNTGELFF
TRBV5-1	-	TRBJ2-5	-	TGCGCCAGCAGCTTGGGGGACACATTTATGTACCAAGAGACCCAGTACTTC	CASSLGDTFMYQETQYF
TRBV5-1	-	TRBJ2-5	-	TGCGCCAGCAGCTTTACGGTGAACCAAGAGACCCAGTACTTC	CASSFTVNQETQYF
TRBV5-1	TRBD1	TRBJ1-2	once	TGCGCCAGCAGCAGCTTTAGGACAGGGGGCGACTATGGCTACACCTTC	CASSSFRTGGDYGYTF
TRBV11-2	-	TRBJ1-4	-	TGTGCCAGCAGCTTGCACCAAGGGGGGGATGAAAAACTGTTTTTT	CASSLHQGGDEKLFF
TRBV29-1	TRBD1	TRBJ2-7	-	TGCAGCGTTGAATGGCAGACAGGGGGGAACGAGCAGTACTTC	CSVEWQTGGNEQYF
TRBV7-9	-	TRBJ1-2	-	TGTGCCAGCAGCCGACGGGGGTACTATGGCTACACCTTC	CASSRRGYYGYTF
TRBV27	TRBD1	TRBJ1-1	-	TGTGCCAGCAGTTCAGCTTACAGGGGGTTGGACACTGAAGCTTTCTTT	CASSSAYRGLDTEAFF
TRBV28	TRBD2	TRBJ2-7	once	TGTGCCAGCAGAGCTAGCGGGACCTCCTACGAGCAGTACTTC	CASRASGTSYEQYF
TRBV28	TRBD1	TRBJ1-2	once	TGTGCCAGCAGTTTATTCGGGACAGGGGCTGGCTACACCTTC	CASSLFGTGAGYTF
TRBV6-1	TRBD2	TRBJ2-1	-	TGTGCCAGCAGTGACCGAACTAGCGGGAGATACAATGAGCAGTTCTTC	CASSDRTSGRYNEQFF
TRBV28	TRBD2	TRBJ2-5	-	TGTGCCAGCAGTTTATTCCAGGGAGGGCAGTACTTC	CASSLFQGGQYF
TRBV11-2	TRBD2	TRBJ2-7	few	TGTGCCAGCAGCTTAGGTTTAGCGGGATACGAGCAGTACTTC	CASSLGLAGYEQYF
TRBV25-1	-	TRBJ2-3	-	TGTGCCAGCAGGAGGGCGGGGGCCACAGATACGCAGTATTTT	CASRRAGATDTQYF
TRBV7-9	-	TRBJ2-3	-	TGTGCCAGCAGCGGTAGAGGTAGCGCAGATACGCAGTATTTT	CASSGRGSADTQYF
TRBV4-1	-	TRBJ2-5	few	TGCGCCAGCAGCCAACCGGGAGCAGAGACCCAGTACTTC	CASSQPGAETQYF
TRBV25-1	TRBD2	TRBJ2-3	-	TGTGCCAGCAGTGAGTGGGGGGGAAGCACAGATACGCAGTATTTT	CASSEWGGSTDTQYF
TRBV7-9	TRBD2	TRBJ2-7	few	TGTGCCAGCAGCTCGCTGACTAGCGGGAGAGTCCGCGAGCAGTACTTC	CASSSLTSGRVREQYF
TRBV6-5	-	TRBJ1-2	-	TGTGCCAGCAGTTACGAACAGGGAGTCTATGGCTACACCTTC	CASSYEQGVYGYTF
TRBV7-3	-	TRBJ1-1	-	TGTGCCAGCAGCTTAGGTGGAGGGGCTGAAGCTTTCTTT	CASSLGGGAEAFF
TRBV4-2	-	TRBJ1-2	-	TGTGCCAGCAGCCAAGATATCGCAGGGTTTGATGGCTACACCTTC	CASSQDIAGFDGYTF
TRBV5-4	TRBD1	TRBJ1-2	-	TGTGCCAGCAGCCCAGGGGACAGGGGGATCTATGGCTACACCTTC	CASSPGDRGIYGYTF
TRBV27	-	TRBJ2-1	once	TGTGCCAGCAGTTTGCGGGGACTCGCAAATGAGCAGTTCTTC	CASSLRGLANEQFF
TRBV28	TRBD1	TRBJ1-2	-	TGTGCCAGCAGTTTATCTCCCCGACAGGGGGCAGGGGGCTACACCTTC	CASSLSPRQGAGGYTF
TRBV29-1	TRBD1	TRBJ2-7	-	TGCAGCGTTGAAGTAAATGGATGGACAGGGTCCTACGAGCAGTACTTC	CSVEVNGWTGSYEQYF
TRBV30	TRBD2	TRBJ2-3	few	TGTGCCTGCCGTTTGGGCGGGAGAACAGATACGCAGTATTTT	CACRLGGRTDTQYF
TRBV27	TRBD2	TRBJ2-5	-	TGTGCCAGCAGCTTATCGAGACTAGCGGGACTAGAGACCCAGTACTTC	CASSLSRLAGLETQYF
TRBV5-1	TRBD1	TRBJ2-1	few	TGCGCCAGCAGCGCGCCACAGGGGGCCTTCTACAATGAGCAGTTCTTC	CASSAPQGAFYNEQFF
TRBV9	-	TRBJ2-2	-	TGTGCCAGCAGCTTCCAGGGAGGGAACACCGGGGAGCTGTTTTTT	CASSFQGGNTGELFF
TRBV19	-	TRBJ2-2	-	TGTGCCAGTAGTATAGCCCCGGCGAACACCGGGGAGCTGTTTTTT	CASSIAPANTGELFF
TRBV18	TRBD2	TRBJ2-1	-	TGTGCCAGCTCACCACTGACTAGCGGGAGTAATGAGCAGTTCTTC	CASSPLTSGSNEQFF